Following are 8 T cell receptor beta chains from one sample sequenced in a study of blood T cell repertoires in COVID-19. Profiled with immunoSEQ multiplex PCR; TCRdb holds only in-frame clones, not every one. Of a few hundred thousand clones listed, 80% to 90% were seen once; the top ten hold about 6.9%. Material: PBMCs or T cells enriched from blood (not recorded which). The receptors come from a woman aged 50 to 60 who had been exposed to COVID-19.

This clone was seen a handful of times. The V and J genes are TRBV28 and TRBJ2-1; D might be TRBD1 (6 bases). V dropped 4 bases and J dropped 13 bases, with 20 bases sitting between them. The germline CDR1 and CDR2 sequences are MDHEN and SYDVKM. The CDR3 loop spans 14 amino acids. The CDR3 loop reads CASSSPTGQKLQFF. The CDR3 nucleotides are TGTGCCAGCAGTTCCCCCACTGGACAGAAACTTCAGTTCTTC.

The chain recombines TRBV7-9 with TRBJ2-7, with 7 bases matching TRBD1. Germline assignment: CDR1 SEHNR and CDR2 FQNEAQ (reference sequence). J gave up 4 bases and V 2 bases, and 8 bases lay outside the gene matches. There are 15 residues in the CDR3. The CDR3 region is CASSLNRGFKYEQYF. CDR3 nucleotides: TGTGCCAGCAGCTTAAACAGGGGTTTTAAATACGAGCAGTACTTC.

The V call is TRBV11-2, the J call TRBJ1-1, with a possible D match to TRBD1 (6 bases). Trimming removed 5 bases at V and 7 bases at J, with 20 bases between. The CDR3 runs to 15 residues. CDR1 and CDR2 from the germline V gene are SGHAT and FQNNGV. As DNA, the CDR3 is TGTGCCAGCAGCCAAGGCCTTGGGACAATGGGTGAAGCTTTCTTT. The encoded protein is CASSQGLGTMGEAFF. The variable domain in full, with the rest retrieved from reference TRBV11-2 and TRBJ1-1, is EAGVAQSPRYKIIEKRQSVAFWCNPISGHATLYWYQQILGQGPKLLIQFQNNGVVDDSQLPKDRFSAERLKGVDSTLKIQPAKLEDSAVYLCASSQGLGTMGEAFFGQGTRLTVV.

The rearrangement uses TRBV18 and TRBJ2-3, with TRBD2 matching over 11 bases. Germline-derived CDR1 and CDR2 are KGHSH and LQKENI. V lost 5 bases to trimming and J lost 2 bases; unmatched junction nucleotides: 6. The CDR3 contains 16 residues. The CDR3 coding sequence is TGTGCCAGCTCAACCCGTAGCGGGGGGGACACAGATACGCAGTATTTT. Encoded protein: CASSTRSGGDTDTQYF.

The CDR3 bases are TGTGCCAGCAGTGAGAACCCCGGGACAGGTGAAGGCTACACCTTC. Translating gives CASSENPGTGEGYTF. The genes are TRBV25-1 and TRBJ1-2; 8 bases line up with TRBD1. The junction had 11 bases not matched to a gene; V was cut back by 3 bases and J by 8 bases. The CDR3 is made up of 15 amino acids. CDR1 is MGHDK, CDR2 SYGVNS, per germline.

This chain connects TRBV6-5 to TRBJ1-4; TRBD1 might be the D (6 bases). V gave up 6 bases and J gave up 8 bases, with 19 bases separating them. The CDR3 runs 15 residues. Germline CDR1 is MNHEY and CDR2 is SVGAGI. CDR3 protein: CASRVMQGSVEKLFF. The CDR3 DNA sequence: TGTGCCAGCAGGGTCATGCAGGGGTCCGTCGAAAAACTGTTTTTT.

The chain is built from TRBV13 and TRBJ1-5, with D perhaps TRBD1 (6 bases). Trimming took off 1 base at V and 6 bases at J, with 10 bases between the two ends. Germline CDR1 and CDR2: PRHDT and FYEKMQ (reference sequence). There are 14 residues in the CDR3. CDR3 loop: CASSLVRGGQPQHF. The CDR3 DNA sequence: TGTGCCAGCAGCTTAGTTAGGGGGGGTCAGCCCCAGCATTTT.

V is TRBV10-2 and J is TRBJ1-2; no clear D gene. V lost 1 base and J lost 6, with 9 bases in between. The germline CDR1 and CDR2 sequences are WSHSY and SAAADI. The CDR3 spans 13 residues. CDR3 coding DNA: TGCGCCAGCAGTGAGTTACATAGCGATGGCTACACCTTC. Translated: CASSELHSDGYTF.